A selection of T cell receptor beta chains follows, all from one sample in a study of T cell repertoires in cytomegalovirus infection. TCRdb reanalysed the reads using MiXCR and keeps one entry per CDR3 protein. This sample has about 360,000 distinct CDR3 sequences, with 15% to 20% found just once. Sequencing used PBMCs. These receptors originate from a human donor in good health (CMV status not recorded). Some clones in this sample may be carry-over from other donors' samples. CDR3s include the opening cysteine and the closing phenylalanine or tryptophan. A D gene is named only where the DNA matches it firmly.

j_gene,v_gene,d_gene,CDR3aa
TRBJ2-6,TRBV6-1,TRBD1,CASSPSGQWISGANVLTF
TRBJ2-2,TRBV6-2/TRBV6-3,TRBD2,CASSLPGLANTGELFF
TRBJ2-1,TRBV5-4,TRBD1,CASSHRDRADNEQFF
TRBJ2-7,TRBV6-5,-,CASRDGGQQYF
TRBJ1-4,TRBV7-8,-,CASSTRFFNEKLFF
TRBJ2-3,TRBV20-1,-,CSAPVYTDTQYF
TRBJ2-3,TRBV24-1,TRBD1,CATSDRSTGGTSTDTQYF
TRBJ1-5,TRBV6-1,TRBD1,CASSEGTGVYQPQHF
TRBJ2-7,TRBV5-4,-,CASSGGGEGYEQYF
TRBJ1-5,TRBV14,-,CASTFRGGGQPQHF
TRBJ2-7,TRBV12-3/TRBV12-4,-,CASSPTGTSLSYEQYF
TRBJ2-7,TRBV6-2/TRBV6-3,-,CASRQSVPYEQYF
TRBJ2-5,TRBV19,-,CASSVQETQYF
TRBJ1-1,TRBV28,TRBD1,CASSTPRDTGGEAFF
TRBJ1-6,TRBV4-1,-,CASSQEGGVRNSPLHF
TRBJ2-3,TRBV20-1,-,CSAYRRAGVTSTDTQYF
TRBJ2-1,TRBV7-9,TRBD1,CASDRTGRMEDEQFF
TRBJ1-2,TRBV4-3,TRBD1,CASSPGQGDYGYTF
TRBJ2-3,TRBV5-1,TRBD2,CASRLAASTDTQYF
TRBJ2-1,TRBV12-3/TRBV12-4,TRBD2,CASSAAGTRVEQFF
TRBJ2-7,TRBV7-9,-,CASSTRDLASYEQYF
TRBJ1-3,TRBV7-2,-,CASSLFDLSSGNTIYF
TRBJ1-3,TRBV12-3/TRBV12-4,-,CASSPRPGNTIYF
TRBJ1-6,TRBV19,-,CASSYPGKAIRSPLHF
TRBJ2-1,TRBV4-1,TRBD2,CASSQDLAGAGGAGEQFF
TRBJ2-3,TRBV7-2,TRBD2,CASSTNLGTSQPTYTQYF
TRBJ1-4,TRBV7-2,TRBD1,CASSASPGQINEKLFF
TRBJ2-7,TRBV12-3/TRBV12-4,-,CASSLQVVYEQYF
TRBJ2-3,TRBV7-6,-,CASSPGSLSMTDTQYF
TRBJ1-2,TRBV29-1,-,CSVEIRGGDPYTF
TRBJ2-7,TRBV6-2/TRBV6-3,TRBD2,CASSYGLAGVYEQYF
TRBJ2-4,TRBV20-1,TRBD2,CSARDQSSGTGKNIQYF
TRBJ1-1,TRBV5-1,-,CASSLNEHTEAFF
TRBJ1-6,TRBV15,-,CATSRDTQGGSPLHF
TRBJ2-1,TRBV7-2,-,CASSLFIAEQFF
TRBJ2-5,TRBV12-3/TRBV12-4,TRBD2,CASSLAGGPVETQYF
TRBJ2-1,TRBV20-1,-,CSAGIGSSYNEQFF
TRBJ2-3,TRBV12-5,-,CASGLIQGRRTDTQYF
TRBJ2-2,TRBV28,-,CASSPLTGKAQRGANTGELFF
TRBJ2-1,TRBV2,TRBD2,CASRPGTSGTEQFF
TRBJ2-1,TRBV20-1,-,CSGARESAYNEQFF
TRBJ1-2,TRBV12-3/TRBV12-4,-,CASSLLSGRGGYTF
TRBJ2-3,TRBV20-1,-,CSSKWGDTQYF
TRBJ1-4,TRBV20-1,-,CSARDPTRGEKLFF
TRBJ2-3,TRBV7-2,TRBD1,CASSPEGASTDTQYF
TRBJ2-7,TRBV11-2,TRBD1,CASSIRDREYF
TRBJ2-1,TRBV28,-,CASSYLGAYNEQFF
TRBJ1-1,TRBV20-1,-,CSAFIAEAFF
TRBJ1-1,TRBV7-6,TRBD1,CASSLTRDSNTEAFF
TRBJ1-2,TRBV7-2,TRBD1,CASSFRGTGGFGYGYTF
TRBJ2-3,TRBV19,TRBD1,CASSNGQGWGATYSGDTQNF
TRBJ2-5,TRBV7-2,-,CASSFGPLGETQYF